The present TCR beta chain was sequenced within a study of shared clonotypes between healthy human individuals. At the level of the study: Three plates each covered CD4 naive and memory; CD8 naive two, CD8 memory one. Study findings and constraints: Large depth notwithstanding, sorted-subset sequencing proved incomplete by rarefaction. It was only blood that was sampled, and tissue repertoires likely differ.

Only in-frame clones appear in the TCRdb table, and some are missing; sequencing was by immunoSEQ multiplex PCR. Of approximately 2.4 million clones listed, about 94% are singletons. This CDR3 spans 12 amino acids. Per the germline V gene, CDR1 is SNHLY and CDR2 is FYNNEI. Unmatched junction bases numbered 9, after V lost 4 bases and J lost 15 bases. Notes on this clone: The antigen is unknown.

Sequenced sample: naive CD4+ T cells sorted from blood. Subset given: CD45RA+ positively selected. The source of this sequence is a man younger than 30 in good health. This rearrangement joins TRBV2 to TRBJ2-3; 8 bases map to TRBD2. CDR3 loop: CASSVGLAGLYF. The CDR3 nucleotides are TGTGCCAGCAGTGTGGGGCTAGCGGGTCTATATTTT.